The table lists the clone carrying this TCR beta chain with many counts. The CDR3 spans 14 residues. CDR1 and CDR2 from the germline V gene are LGHNA and YNFKEQ. The V end was cut by 1 base, the J end by 4 bases, with 10 bases between. The people who gave samples were healthy Caucasians from Russia, aged about 6 to 100. The data were obtained in a study of blood T cells in healthy people across ages. Then a second PCR, running about 6 to 11 cycles, was carried out with a sample-barcoded 5' primer and a J-beta primer mix. Every single cDNA molecule received a tag from a template-switch adaptor with 12 random nucleotides. The study obtained at least 2.5 million CDR3-containing paired-end reads from every sample. TCRdb re-derived calls from the 5' RACE reads in MiXCR, one entry per CDR3 protein. Counted here are about 1.6 million distinct CDR3 sequences, around 36% occurring once; the ten biggest clones make up 11%.

V gene TRBV4-2 combines with J gene TRBJ2-5; weak D call: TRBD2 (5 bases). Material: blood. The TCR was taken from a woman in her twenties or thirties in good health. CDR3 nucleotide sequence: TGTGCCAGCAGCCAAGTCGGCCTAGCAGAGACCCAGTACTTC. Protein product: CASSQVGLAETQYF.